The next 12 T cell receptor beta chains were all read from a single sample in a study of cytomegalovirus exposure and HLA in healthy donors (dated by TCRdb to the late 2010s). The library was prepared using the immunoSEQ multiplex PCR assay. For the multiplex PCR, a mixture combining 60 forward primers for TCR Vbeta segments and 13 reverse primers for TCR Jbeta segments was used. The table was pulled from immuneACCESS by TCRdb, which kept in-frame rearrangements only. Such tables lose some clones; where checked, under half of the loss comes from unresolved V genes, and the rest has no known cause. In this sample the table shows more than 95,000 clones, roughly 74% of which occur a single time. The ten most abundant clones make up 12% to 15% of the sample. The sample consisted of PBMCs. The receptors were gathered from a woman in her 70s in good health and CMV-seropositive.

CDR3 sequence reads: CASSLAGGRGSSTEAFF. The DNA for the CDR3 is TGCGCCAGCAGCTTGGCCGGGGGGAGGGGGTCGAGCACTGAAGCTTTCTTT. V gene TRBV5-1 combines with J gene TRBJ1-1; TRBD1 is a possible D gene (6 bases). Trimming stripped 0 bases from V and 4 bases from J, with 19 bases between. The CDR3 runs 17 residues. Germline-derived CDR1 and CDR2 are SGHRS and YFSETQ.

J is TRBJ2-2 and V is TRBV10-3; D remains unclear. Germline CDR1 is ENHRY and CDR2 is SYGVKD. Deletions cut 4 bases from V and 5 bases from J, with 2 bases between. The CDR3 loop spans 11 amino acids. The CDR3 sequence: CAISATGELFF. The DNA for the CDR3 is TGTGCCATCAGTGCGACCGGGGAGCTGTTTTTT.

The chain recombines TRBV6-5 with TRBJ1-1; D unclear. In germline, CDR1 is MNHEY, CDR2 SVGAGI. The germline V and J ends were trimmed by 6 bases and 11 bases, with 19 bases remaining between them. This CDR3 region has 13 residues. The CDR3 DNA is TGTGCCAGCAGCCAAGACTACACCCTGGGGGCTTTCTTT. Its translation: CASSQDYTLGAFF.

The rearrangement uses TRBV19 and TRBJ2-4; TRBD1 agrees at 11 bases. CDR3 length equals 17 residues. Per the germline V gene, CDR1 is LNHDA and CDR2 is SQIVND (reference sequence). V lost 6 bases to trimming and J lost 7 bases; unmatched junction nucleotides: 14. The CDR3, as DNA: TGTGCCAGTAGCCCGCTGGGACAGGGGGGAGTTAGTAACATTCAGTACTTC. Amino acid sequence: CASSPLGQGGVSNIQYF.

The J gene is TRBJ1-4, the V gene TRBV5-1, with a tentative D call TRBD1 (6 bases). The CDR3 contains 16 residues. CDR1 SGHRS and CDR2 YFSETQ come from the germline V gene. V was clipped by 3 bases and J by 8 bases, with 20 bases between them. The CDR3 region is CASSSGTRGAYEKLFF. Written as DNA, the CDR3 is TGCGCCAGCAGCTCCGGGACCCGGGGGGCCTACGAAAAACTGTTTTTT.

V and J are TRBV4-1 and TRBJ2-3; D ambiguous. CDR3 size: 15 residues. CDR1 is MGHRA and CDR2 is YSYEKL in the germline V gene. With 1 base removed from V and 0 bases from J, the gap between germline ends came to 8 bases. The CDR3 DNA is TGCGCCAGCAGCCAAGGCGGTTCTAGCACAGATACGCAGTATTTT. It encodes CASSQGGSSTDTQYF.

This clone was seen more than once but under ten times. The chain has TRBV28 and TRBJ1-5, with D perhaps matching TRBD1 (5 bases). Looked up from germline, CDR1 is MDHEN and CDR2 is SYDVKM. V lost 5 bases to trimming and J lost 0 bases, with 11 bases between them. The CDR3 is made up of 15 amino acids. CDR3 bases: TGTGCCAGCAGTCCGACAGATTTTAGCAATCAGCCCCAGCATTTT. Amino acid sequence: CASSPTDFSNQPQHF.

The V call is TRBV11-1, the J call TRBJ2-7; TRBD2 might be the D (7 bases). The V gene lost 8 bases and the J gene lost 2 bases, with 13 bases spanning the gap. CDR1 SGHAT and CDR2 FQDESV come from the germline V gene (reference sequence). The CDR3 sequence is 13 residues long. Here the CDR3 DNA reads TGTGCCAGCGGGGGGGCAGCGACCTACGAGCAGTACTTC. Its translation: CASGGAATYEQYF. Full variable domain (missing parts from reference TRBV11-1 and TRBJ2-7): EAEVAQSPRYKITEKSQAVAFWCDPISGHATLYWYRQILGQGPELLVQFQDESVVDDSQLPKDRFSAERLKGVDSTLKIQPAELGDSAMYLCASGGAATYEQYFGPGTRLTVT.

The genes are TRBV28 and TRBJ2-5; a possible D gene is TRBD1 (6 bases). The length of the CDR3 is 13 residues. Trimming removed 5 bases at V and 1 base at J, with 8 bases between. CDR1 is MDHEN, CDR2 SYDVKM, per germline. The CDR3 loop is CASSRDTQETQYF. The CDR3 bases are TGTGCCAGCAGTCGGGACACCCAAGAGACCCAGTACTTC.

The gene calls are TRBV19 and TRBJ1-4; TRBD1 agrees at 10 bases. This CDR3 comprises 17 residues. Looked up from germline, CDR1 is LNHDA and CDR2 is SQIVND (reference sequence). V gave up 7 bases and J gave up 6 bases; unmatched junction bases: 14. For the CDR3, the DNA is TGTGCCAGTACCCAGGGTCCCCCGACAGGGGGCGATGAAAAACTGTTTTTT. This encodes CASTQGPPTGGDEKLFF. The variable domain in full, completed from reference TRBV19 and TRBJ1-4, reads DGGITQSPKYLFRKEGQNVTLSCEQNLNHDAMYWYRQDPGQGLRLIYYSQIVNDFQKGDIAEGYSVSREKKESFPLTVTSAQKNPTAFYLCASTQGPPTGGDEKLFFGSGTQLSVL.

This rearrangement joins TRBV5-4 to TRBJ2-5; 8 bases agree with TRBD1. The germline CDR1 and CDR2 sequences are SGHNT and YYREEE (reference sequence). Losses at the gene ends were 4 bases for V and 1 base for J; bases not matched to a gene: 6. The CDR3 contains 15 residues. The CDR3 bases are TGTGCCAGCAGCCCGCAGGGGGCGGCCCAAGAGACCCAGTACTTC. The encoded protein is CASSPQGAAQETQYF.

V and J are TRBV9 and TRBJ2-5, with 12 positions matching TRBD2. The CDR3 is made up of 18 amino acids. J gave up 5 bases and V 0 bases, and 11 bases lay outside the gene matches. Looked up from germline, CDR1 is SGDLS and CDR2 is YYNGEE. The CDR3, as DNA: TGTGCCAGCAGCGTAGGATCCCAGCTAGCGGGGGGGATGGAGACCCAGTACTTC. Encoded protein: CASSVGSQLAGGMETQYF.